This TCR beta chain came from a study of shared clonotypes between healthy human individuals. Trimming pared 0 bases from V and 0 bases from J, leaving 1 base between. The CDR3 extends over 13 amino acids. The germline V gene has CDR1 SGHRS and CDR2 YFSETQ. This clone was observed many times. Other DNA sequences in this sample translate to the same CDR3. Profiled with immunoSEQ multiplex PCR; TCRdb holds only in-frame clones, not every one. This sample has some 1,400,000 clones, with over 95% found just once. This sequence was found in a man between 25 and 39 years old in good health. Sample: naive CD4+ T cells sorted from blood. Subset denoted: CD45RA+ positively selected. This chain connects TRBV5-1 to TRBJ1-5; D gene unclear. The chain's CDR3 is CASSLDSNQPQHF. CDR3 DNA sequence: TGCGCCAGCAGCTTGGATAGCAATCAGCCCCAGCATTTT.